This is a list of T cell receptor beta chains from one sample in a study of cytomegalovirus exposure and HLA in healthy donors. The data were produced by immunoSEQ multiplex PCR, yet TCRdb's version contains in-frame clones alone and is incomplete. Of some 190,000 clones detected, 60% to 85% appear once; the ten largest clones hold 1.5% to 2%. The specimen was PBMCs. Receptors were obtained from a man aged 18 to 29 in good health and CMV-seronegative. CDR3s include the opening cysteine and the closing phenylalanine or tryptophan. D genes are given only for firm matches. Size is stated for part of the rows, as once, few or many counts, or as a class when the clone is expanded.

clone size: -
D gene: TRBD1
V gene: TRBV27
J gene: TRBJ1-6
CDR3 protein: CASSQGGDSPLHF
CDR3 DNA: TGTGCCAGCAGTCAGGGGGGCGATTCACCCCTCCACTTT

clone size: few
D gene: TRBD2
V gene: TRBV15
J gene: TRBJ2-1
CDR3 protein: CATSGYGGRAFHNEQFF
CDR3 DNA: TGTGCCACCAGCGGGTATGGGGGGAGGGCCTTCCACAATGAGCAGTTCTTC

clone size: -
D gene: -
V gene: TRBV14
J gene: TRBJ1-4
CDR3 protein: CASSQEPRLGGKLFF
CDR3 DNA: TGTGCCAGCAGCCAAGAGCCCCGCCTAGGGGGAAAACTGTTTTTT

clone size: -
D gene: -
V gene: TRBV19
J gene: TRBJ2-7
CDR3 protein: CASRRELRQDYEQYF
CDR3 DNA: TGTGCCAGTCGCAGGGAGTTGAGACAGGACTACGAGCAGTACTTC

clone size: -
D gene: -
V gene: TRBV6-6
J gene: TRBJ1-2
CDR3 protein: CASSFGTKGGYTF
CDR3 DNA: TGTGCCAGCAGTTTCGGGACTAAAGGAGGCTACACCTTC

clone size: -
D gene: TRBD2
V gene: TRBV6-1
J gene: TRBJ2-7
CDR3 protein: CASSEAPGLASDEQYF
CDR3 DNA: TGTGCCAGCAGTGAAGCGCCGGGACTAGCCTCGGACGAGCAGTACTTC

clone size: -
D gene: -
V gene: TRBV10-3
J gene: TRBJ2-2
CDR3 protein: CAISESEGAGELFF
CDR3 DNA: TGTGCCATCAGTGAGTCGGAAGGGGCCGGGGAGCTGTTTTTT

clone size: -
D gene: TRBD1
V gene: TRBV28
J gene: TRBJ2-7
CDR3 protein: CASRQPGGAEDEQYF
CDR3 DNA: TGTGCCAGCAGACAACCAGGGGGCGCAGAGGACGAGCAGTACTTC

clone size: -
D gene: TRBD1
V gene: TRBV7-8
J gene: TRBJ1-1
CDR3 protein: CASSFLFGQGNTEAFF
CDR3 DNA: TGTGCCAGCAGCTTTTTGTTCGGACAGGGTAACACTGAAGCTTTCTTT

clone size: -
D gene: -
V gene: TRBV5-8
J gene: TRBJ1-2
CDR3 protein: CASSREAADYGYTF
CDR3 DNA: TGTGCCAGCAGCCGGGAAGCGGCAGACTATGGCTACACCTTC

clone size: -
D gene: -
V gene: TRBV28
J gene: TRBJ1-2
CDR3 protein: CASSPPRSHGYTF
CDR3 DNA: TGTGCCAGCTCCCCGCCGAGGTCACATGGCTACACCTTC

clone size: few
D gene: -
V gene: TRBV6-5
J gene: TRBJ1-6
CDR3 protein: CASMPSFGSPLHF
CDR3 DNA: TGTGCCAGCATGCCATCATTCGGTTCACCCCTCCACTTT

clone size: -
D gene: TRBD1
V gene: TRBV9
J gene: TRBJ1-2
CDR3 protein: CASSVGQGNYGYTF
CDR3 DNA: TGTGCCAGCAGCGTCGGACAGGGGAACTATGGCTACACCTTC

clone size: -
D gene: TRBD1
V gene: TRBV6-5
J gene: TRBJ2-7
CDR3 protein: CASSIRQGTTYEQYF
CDR3 DNA: TGTGCCAGCAGTATTCGACAGGGGACAACCTACGAGCAGTACTTC

clone size: -
D gene: -
V gene: TRBV9
J gene: TRBJ2-1
CDR3 protein: CASSVGFSVEGSYNEQFF
CDR3 DNA: TGTGCCAGCAGCGTAGGGTTTTCGGTGGAGGGCTCCTACAATGAGCAGTTCTTC

clone size: -
D gene: TRBD2
V gene: TRBV2
J gene: TRBJ2-5
CDR3 protein: CASSIRTSGETQYF
CDR3 DNA: TGTGCCAGCAGTATAAGGACTAGCGGTGAGACCCAGTACTTC

clone size: once
D gene: -
V gene: TRBV20-1
J gene: TRBJ2-1
CDR3 protein: CTPVGRNEQFF
CDR3 DNA: TGCACCCCGGTGGGGAGGAATGAGCAGTTCTTC

clone size: -
D gene: -
V gene: TRBV4-2
J gene: TRBJ2-5
CDR3 protein: CASSQEGRRETQYF
CDR3 DNA: TGTGCCAGCAGCCAAGAAGGGAGAAGAGAGACCCAGTACTTC

clone size: -
D gene: -
V gene: TRBV19
J gene: TRBJ2-5
CDR3 protein: CATQQGGGTQYF
CDR3 DNA: TGTGCCACTCAACAGGGAGGGGGGACCCAGTACTTC

clone size: -
D gene: -
V gene: TRBV10-1
J gene: TRBJ2-2
CDR3 protein: CASSESPAGELFF
CDR3 DNA: TGCGCCAGCAGTGAGTCTCCGGCCGGGGAGCTGTTTTTT

clone size: -
D gene: -
V gene: TRBV27
J gene: TRBJ2-1
CDR3 protein: CASSPGLTYNEQFF
CDR3 DNA: TGTGCCAGCAGCCCAGGGCTTACGTACAATGAGCAGTTCTTC

clone size: -
D gene: TRBD2
V gene: TRBV15
J gene: TRBJ2-1
CDR3 protein: CATSKVEGLAGYNEQFF
CDR3 DNA: TGTGCCACCAGCAAAGTAGAGGGACTAGCGGGGTACAATGAGCAGTTCTTC